This TCR beta chain was sequenced during a study of T cell responses to AZD1222 COVID-19 vaccine. In the case of this clone: No antigen is known for it.

Profiling relied on immunoSEQ multiplex PCR, and the TCRdb table lists in-frame clones only, not all of them. The sample lists approximately 80,000 clones, approximately 83% occurring once. Study conclusions and caveats: Repertoire sampling was restricted to post-peak T cell response timepoints. Mapped onto spike, vaccine-associated CD4 TCRs spanned it and were dominant at 160-218 and 743-854. It was only six AZD1222 recipients who were seropositive at baseline.

The CDR3 is made up of 16 amino acids. Between the trimmed V and J ends, which lost 5 bases and 4 bases, there was a span of 19 bases. CDR1 SGHKS and CDR2 YYEKEE come from the germline V gene (reference sequence). This receptor was identified in an adult who received the AZD1222 COVID-19 vaccine. V and J are TRBV5-5 and TRBJ1-3; a weak D match, TRBD1 (5 bases). The sample here was peripheral blood, taken 28 days after the second AZD1222 dose. The CDR3: CASRRTTDYAGNTIYF. CDR3 in DNA: TGTGCCAGCAGACGGACGACAGATTACGCGGGAAACACCATATATTTT.